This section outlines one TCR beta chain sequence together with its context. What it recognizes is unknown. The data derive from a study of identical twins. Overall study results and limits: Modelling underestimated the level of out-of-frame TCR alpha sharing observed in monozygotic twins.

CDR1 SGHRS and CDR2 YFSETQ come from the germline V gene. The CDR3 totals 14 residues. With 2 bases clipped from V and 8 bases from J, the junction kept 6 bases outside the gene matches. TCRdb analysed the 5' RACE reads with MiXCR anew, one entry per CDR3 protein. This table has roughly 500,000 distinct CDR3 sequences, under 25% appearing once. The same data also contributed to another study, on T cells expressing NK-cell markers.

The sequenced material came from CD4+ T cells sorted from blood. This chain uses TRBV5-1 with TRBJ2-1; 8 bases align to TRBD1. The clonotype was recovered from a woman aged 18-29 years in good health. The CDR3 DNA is TGCGCCAGCAGCTTTCGACAGGGGTTCGATGAGCAGTTCTTC. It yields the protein CASSFRQGFDEQFF.